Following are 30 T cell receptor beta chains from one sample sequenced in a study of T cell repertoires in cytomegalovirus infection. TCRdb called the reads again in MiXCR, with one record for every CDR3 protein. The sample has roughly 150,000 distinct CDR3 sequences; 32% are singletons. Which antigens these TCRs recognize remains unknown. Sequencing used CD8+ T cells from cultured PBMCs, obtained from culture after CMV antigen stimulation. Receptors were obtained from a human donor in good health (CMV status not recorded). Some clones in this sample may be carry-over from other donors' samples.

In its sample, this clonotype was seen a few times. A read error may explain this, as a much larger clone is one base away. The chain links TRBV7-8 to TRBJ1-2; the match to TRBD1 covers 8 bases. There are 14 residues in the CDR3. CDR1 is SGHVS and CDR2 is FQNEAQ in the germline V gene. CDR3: CASILATGGYGYTF. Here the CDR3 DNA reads TGTGCCAGCATCTTAGCTACAGGGGGTTATGGCTACACCTTC.

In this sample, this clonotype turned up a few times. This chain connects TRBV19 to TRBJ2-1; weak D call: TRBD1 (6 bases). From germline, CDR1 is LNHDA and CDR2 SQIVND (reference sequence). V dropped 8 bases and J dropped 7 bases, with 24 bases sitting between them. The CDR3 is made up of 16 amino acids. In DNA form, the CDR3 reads TGTGCCAGTTCTTTAATGGGGGCGCTAATCGGGAATGAGCAGTTCTTC. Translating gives CASSLMGALIGNEQFF.

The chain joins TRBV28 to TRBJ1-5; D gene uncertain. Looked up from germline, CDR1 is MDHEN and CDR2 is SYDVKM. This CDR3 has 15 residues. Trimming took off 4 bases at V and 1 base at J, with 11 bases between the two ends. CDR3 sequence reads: CASSSEPASNQPQHF. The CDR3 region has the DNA TGTGCCAGCAGTTCCGAGCCGGCAAGCAATCAGCCCCAGCATTTT.

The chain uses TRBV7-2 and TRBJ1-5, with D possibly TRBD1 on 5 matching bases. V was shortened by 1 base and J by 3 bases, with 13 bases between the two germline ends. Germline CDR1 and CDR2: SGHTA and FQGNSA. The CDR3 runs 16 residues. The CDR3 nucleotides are TGTGCCAGCAGCTTAGAGGCAGGGTGGGACAATCAGCCCCAGCATTTT. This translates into CASSLEAGWDNQPQHF.

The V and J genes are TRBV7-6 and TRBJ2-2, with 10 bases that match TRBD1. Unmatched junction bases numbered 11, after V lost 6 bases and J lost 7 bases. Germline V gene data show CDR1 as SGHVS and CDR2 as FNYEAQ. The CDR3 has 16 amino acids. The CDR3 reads CASSIGTGAFGGELFF. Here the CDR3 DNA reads TGTGCCAGCAGTATCGGGACAGGGGCCTTCGGCGGGGAGCTGTTTTTT.

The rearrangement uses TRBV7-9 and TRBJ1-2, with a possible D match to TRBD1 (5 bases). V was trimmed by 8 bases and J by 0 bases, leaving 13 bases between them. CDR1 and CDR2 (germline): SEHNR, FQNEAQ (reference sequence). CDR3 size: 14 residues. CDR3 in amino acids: CASSPGPANYGYTF. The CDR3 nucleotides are TGTGCCAGCTCCCCAGGGCCCGCTAACTATGGCTACACCTTC.

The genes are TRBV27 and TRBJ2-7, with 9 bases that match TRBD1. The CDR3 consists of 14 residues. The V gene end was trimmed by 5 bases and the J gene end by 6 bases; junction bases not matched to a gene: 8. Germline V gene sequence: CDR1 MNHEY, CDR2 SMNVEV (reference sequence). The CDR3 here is CASSTGTGLGEQYF. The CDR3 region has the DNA TGTGCCAGCAGTACGGGGACAGGGTTGGGCGAGCAGTACTTC.

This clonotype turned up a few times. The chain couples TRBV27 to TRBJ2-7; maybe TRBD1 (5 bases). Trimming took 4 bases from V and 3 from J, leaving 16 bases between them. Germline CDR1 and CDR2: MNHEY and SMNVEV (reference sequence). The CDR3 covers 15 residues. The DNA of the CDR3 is TGTGCCAGCAGTTCTGGACCAGGGTCCTTCTACGAGCAGTACTTC. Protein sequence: CASSSGPGSFYEQYF.

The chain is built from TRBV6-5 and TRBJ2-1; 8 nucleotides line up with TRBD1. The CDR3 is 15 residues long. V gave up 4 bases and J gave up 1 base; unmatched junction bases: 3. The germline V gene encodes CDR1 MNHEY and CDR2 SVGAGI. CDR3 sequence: CASSSRGQSYNEQFF. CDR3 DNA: TGTGCCAGCAGTTCCAGGGGGCAGTCCTACAATGAGCAGTTCTTC.

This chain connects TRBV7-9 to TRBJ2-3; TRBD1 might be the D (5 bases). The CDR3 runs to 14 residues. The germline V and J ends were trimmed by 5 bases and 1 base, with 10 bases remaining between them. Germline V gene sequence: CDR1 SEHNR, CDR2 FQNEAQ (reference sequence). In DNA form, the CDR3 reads TGTGCCAGCAGCCTCGCGACAGGCACAGATACGCAGTATTTT. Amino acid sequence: CASSLATGTDTQYF.

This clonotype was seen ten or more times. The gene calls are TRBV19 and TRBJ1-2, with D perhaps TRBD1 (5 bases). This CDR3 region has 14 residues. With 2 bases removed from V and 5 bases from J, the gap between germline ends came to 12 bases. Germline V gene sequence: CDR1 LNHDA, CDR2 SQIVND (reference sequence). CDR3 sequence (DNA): TGTGCCAGTAGTATATATCAGGGTCGGTATGGCTACACCTTC. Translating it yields CASSIYQGRYGYTF.

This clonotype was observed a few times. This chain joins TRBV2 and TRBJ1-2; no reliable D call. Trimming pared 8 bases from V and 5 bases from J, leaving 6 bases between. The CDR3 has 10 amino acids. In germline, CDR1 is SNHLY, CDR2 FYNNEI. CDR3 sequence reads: CASEEYGYTF. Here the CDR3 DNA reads TGTGCCAGCGAGGAGTATGGCTACACCTTC.

The CDR3 spells CSVEARPGQGAAGANVLTF. Written as DNA, the CDR3 is TGCAGCGTTGAAGCCCGCCCGGGACAGGGGGCGGCTGGGGCCAACGTCCTGACTTTC. J is TRBJ2-6 and V is TRBV29-1; 12 bases fit TRBD1. The CDR3 spans 19 residues. J lost 2 bases, V lost 1 base, and 9 bases had no gene match. Per the germline V gene, CDR1 is SQVTM and CDR2 is ANQGSEA.

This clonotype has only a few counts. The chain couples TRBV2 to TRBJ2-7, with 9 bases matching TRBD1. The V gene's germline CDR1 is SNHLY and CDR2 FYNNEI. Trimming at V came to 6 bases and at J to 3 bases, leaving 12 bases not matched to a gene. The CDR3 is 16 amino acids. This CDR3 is CASRTGDREINYEQYF. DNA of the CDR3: TGTGCCAGCAGGACGGGGGACAGGGAAATAAACTACGAGCAGTACTTC.

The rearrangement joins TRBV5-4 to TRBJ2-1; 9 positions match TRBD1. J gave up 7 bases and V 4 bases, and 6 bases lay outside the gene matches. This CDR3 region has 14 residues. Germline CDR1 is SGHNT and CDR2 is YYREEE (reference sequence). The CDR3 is CASSPGQGGNEQFF. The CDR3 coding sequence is TGTGCCAGCAGCCCGGGACAGGGAGGGAATGAGCAGTTCTTC. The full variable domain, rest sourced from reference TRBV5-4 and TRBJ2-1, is ETGVTQSPTHLIKTRGQQVTLRCSSQSGHNTVSWYQQALGQGPQFIFQYYREEENGRGNFPPRFSGLQFPNYSSELNVNALELDDSALYLCASSPGQGGNEQFFGPGTRLTVL.

The CDR3 region is CASSLLAMNTEAFF. CDR3 bases: TGTGCCAGCAGTTTACTGGCCATGAACACTGAAGCTTTCTTT. The gene calls are TRBV12-3 or TRBV12-4 and TRBJ1-1, with D unclear. V gave up 2 bases and J gave up 0 bases, with 7 bases separating them. The CDR3 covers 14 residues.

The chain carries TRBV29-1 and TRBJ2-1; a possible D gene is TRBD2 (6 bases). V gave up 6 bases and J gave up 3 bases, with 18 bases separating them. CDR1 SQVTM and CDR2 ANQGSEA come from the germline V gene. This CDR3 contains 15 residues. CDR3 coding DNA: TGCAGCGTGGGGGGAACTCTATTGGGCTACAATGAGCAGTTCTTC. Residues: CSVGGTLLGYNEQFF.

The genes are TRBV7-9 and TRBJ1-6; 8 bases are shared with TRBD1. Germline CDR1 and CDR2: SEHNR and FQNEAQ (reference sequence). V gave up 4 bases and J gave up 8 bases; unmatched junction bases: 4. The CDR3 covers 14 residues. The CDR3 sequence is CASSSGTGDSPLHF. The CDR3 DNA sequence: TGTGCCAGCAGCTCCGGGACAGGAGATTCACCCCTCCACTTT.

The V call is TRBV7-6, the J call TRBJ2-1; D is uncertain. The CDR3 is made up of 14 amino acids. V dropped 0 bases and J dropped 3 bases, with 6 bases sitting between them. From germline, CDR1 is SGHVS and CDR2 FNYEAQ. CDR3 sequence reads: CASSLAADYNEQFF. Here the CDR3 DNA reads TGTGCCAGCAGCTTAGCAGCCGACTACAATGAGCAGTTCTTC.

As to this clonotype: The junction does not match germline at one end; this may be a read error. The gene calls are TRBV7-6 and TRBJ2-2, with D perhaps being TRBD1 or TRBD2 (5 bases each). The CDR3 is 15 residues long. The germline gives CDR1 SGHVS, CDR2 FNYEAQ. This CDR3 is CASSPQGAHTGELFF. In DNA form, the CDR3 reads TGTGCCAGCAGCCCCCAAGGGGCACACACCGGGGAGCTGTTTTTC.

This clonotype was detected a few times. The CDR3 DNA reads as TGTGCCATCCTAGGGGGGCTCACAGATACGCAGTATTTT. Its protein is CAILGGLTDTQYF. V and J are TRBV7-6 and TRBJ2-3, with D possibly called TRBD1 or TRBD2 (6 bases each). V was clipped by 10 bases and J by 2 bases, with 13 bases between them. This CDR3 contains 13 residues. The germline V gene encodes CDR1 SGHVS and CDR2 FNYEAQ.

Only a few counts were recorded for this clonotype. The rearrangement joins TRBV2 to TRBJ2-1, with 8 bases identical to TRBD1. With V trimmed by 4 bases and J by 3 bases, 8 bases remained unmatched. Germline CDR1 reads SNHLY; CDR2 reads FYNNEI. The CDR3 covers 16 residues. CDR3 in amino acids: CASSVGQGALYNEQFF. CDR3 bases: TGTGCCAGCAGTGTAGGACAGGGTGCACTCTACAATGAGCAGTTCTTC. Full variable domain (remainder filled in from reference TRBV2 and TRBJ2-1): EPEVTQTPSHQVTQMGQEVILRCVPISNHLYFYWYRQILGQKVEFLVSFYNNEISEKSEIFDDQFSVERPDGSNFTLKIRSTKLEDSAMYFCASSVGQGALYNEQFFGPGTRLTVL.

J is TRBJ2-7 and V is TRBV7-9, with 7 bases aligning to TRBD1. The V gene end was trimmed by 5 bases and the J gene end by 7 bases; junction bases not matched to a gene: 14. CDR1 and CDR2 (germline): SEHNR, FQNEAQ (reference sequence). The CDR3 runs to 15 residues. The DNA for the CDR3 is TGTGCCAGCAGCACACTAAGACAGGGAGCGGAGGAGCAGTACTTC. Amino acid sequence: CASSTLRQGAEEQYF. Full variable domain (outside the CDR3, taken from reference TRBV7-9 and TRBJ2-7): DTGVSQNPRHKITKRGQNVTFRCDPISEHNRLYWYRQTLGQGPEFLTYFQNEAQLEKSRLLSDRFSAERPKGSFSTLEIQRTEQGDSAMYLCASSTLRQGAEEQYFGPGTRLTVT.

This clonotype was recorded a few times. This chain's CDR3 is CASSTSYMRGGYTF. DNA of the CDR3: TGTGCCAGCAGCACCAGCTACATGAGGGGTGGCTACACCTTC. The chain carries TRBV12-3 or TRBV12-4 and TRBJ1-2; D perhaps matches TRBD1 (5 bases). The CDR3 has 14 residues. Trimming took 6 bases from V and 7 from J, leaving 18 bases between them.

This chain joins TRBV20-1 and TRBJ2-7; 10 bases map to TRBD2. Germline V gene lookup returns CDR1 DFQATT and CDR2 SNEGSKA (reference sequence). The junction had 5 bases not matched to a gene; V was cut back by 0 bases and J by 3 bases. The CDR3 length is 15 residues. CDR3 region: CSARDSLAGVYEQYF. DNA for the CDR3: TGCAGTGCTAGAGATAGCCTAGCGGGGGTCTACGAGCAGTACTTC.

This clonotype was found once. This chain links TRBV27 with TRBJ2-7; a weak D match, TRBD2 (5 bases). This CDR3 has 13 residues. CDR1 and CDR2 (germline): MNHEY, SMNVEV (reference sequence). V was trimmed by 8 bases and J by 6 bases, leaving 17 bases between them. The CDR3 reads CASRRGSLPEQYF. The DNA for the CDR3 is TGTGCCAGCCGTCGGGGATCTCTACCCGAGCAGTACTTC.

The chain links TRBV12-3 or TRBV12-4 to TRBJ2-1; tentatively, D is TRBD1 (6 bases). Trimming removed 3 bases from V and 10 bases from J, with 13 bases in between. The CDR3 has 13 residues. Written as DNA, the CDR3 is TGTGCCAGCAGTTTTCAGGGGCCATGGGAGCAGTTCTTC. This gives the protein CASSFQGPWEQFF.

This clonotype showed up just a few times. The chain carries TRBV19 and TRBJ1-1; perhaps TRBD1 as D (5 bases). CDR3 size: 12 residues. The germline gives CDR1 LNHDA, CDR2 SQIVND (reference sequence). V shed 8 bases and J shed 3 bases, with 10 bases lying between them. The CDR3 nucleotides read TGTGCCAGTGGGACGGGGGACACTGAAGCTTTCTTT. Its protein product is CASGTGDTEAFF.

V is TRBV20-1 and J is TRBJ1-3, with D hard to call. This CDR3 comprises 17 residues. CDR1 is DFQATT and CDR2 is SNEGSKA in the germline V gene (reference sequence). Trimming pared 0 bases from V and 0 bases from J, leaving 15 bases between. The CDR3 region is CSARDSSGGPSGNTIYF. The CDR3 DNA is TGCAGTGCTAGAGACTCCTCAGGAGGGCCCTCTGGAAACACCATATATTTT.

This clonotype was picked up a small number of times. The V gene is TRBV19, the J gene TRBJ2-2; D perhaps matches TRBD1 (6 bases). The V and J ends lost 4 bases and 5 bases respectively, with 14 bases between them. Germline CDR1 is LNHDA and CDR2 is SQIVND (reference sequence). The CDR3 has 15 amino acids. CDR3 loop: CASSRTTRGTGELFF. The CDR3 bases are TGTGCCAGTAGTAGGACCACTAGGGGGACCGGGGAGCTGTTTTTT.